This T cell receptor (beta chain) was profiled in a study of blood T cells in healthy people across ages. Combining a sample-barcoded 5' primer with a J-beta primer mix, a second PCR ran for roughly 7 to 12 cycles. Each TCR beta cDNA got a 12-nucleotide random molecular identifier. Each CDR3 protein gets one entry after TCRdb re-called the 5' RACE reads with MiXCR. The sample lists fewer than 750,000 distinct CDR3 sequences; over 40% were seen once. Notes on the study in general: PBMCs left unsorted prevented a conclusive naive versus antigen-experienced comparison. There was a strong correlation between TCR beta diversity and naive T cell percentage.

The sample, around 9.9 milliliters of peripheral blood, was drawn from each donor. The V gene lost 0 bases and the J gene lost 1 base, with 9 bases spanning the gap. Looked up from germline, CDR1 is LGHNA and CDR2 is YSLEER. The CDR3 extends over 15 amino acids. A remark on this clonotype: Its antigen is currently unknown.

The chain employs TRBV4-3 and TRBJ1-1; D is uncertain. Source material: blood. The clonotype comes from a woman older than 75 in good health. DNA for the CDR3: TGCGCCAGCAGCCAAGATTTAGGCCCGAACACTGAAGCTTTCTTT. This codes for CASSQDLGPNTEAFF.